This T cell receptor (beta chain) was retrieved from a study of blood T cell repertoires in COVID-19. In the original workflow: Estimates of nucleated cell counts were drawn from the amplification of reference gene primers. This table comes from immunoSEQ multiplex PCR, and its TCRdb copy is limited to in-frame clones, with some not included. V, J and clone size reflect that table, while D and trimming were determined from the DNA. The sample has about 270,000 clones, over 75% seen once; the top ten hold roughly 2.3%. Trimming cost V 4 bases and J 7 bases, with 11 bases left between them. The CDR3 length is 13 residues. CDR1 and CDR2 from the germline V gene are WNHNN and SYGVQD (reference sequence).

This receptor was obtained from a woman under 30 who had recovered from COVID-19. This chain links TRBV10-1 with TRBJ2-1, with D perhaps matching TRBD1 (6 bases). Input material: PBMCs or T cells enriched from blood (not recorded which). The CDR3 reads CASSAGTPNEQFF. Written as DNA, the CDR3 is TGCGCCAGCAGTGCCGGGACACCTAATGAGCAGTTCTTC.